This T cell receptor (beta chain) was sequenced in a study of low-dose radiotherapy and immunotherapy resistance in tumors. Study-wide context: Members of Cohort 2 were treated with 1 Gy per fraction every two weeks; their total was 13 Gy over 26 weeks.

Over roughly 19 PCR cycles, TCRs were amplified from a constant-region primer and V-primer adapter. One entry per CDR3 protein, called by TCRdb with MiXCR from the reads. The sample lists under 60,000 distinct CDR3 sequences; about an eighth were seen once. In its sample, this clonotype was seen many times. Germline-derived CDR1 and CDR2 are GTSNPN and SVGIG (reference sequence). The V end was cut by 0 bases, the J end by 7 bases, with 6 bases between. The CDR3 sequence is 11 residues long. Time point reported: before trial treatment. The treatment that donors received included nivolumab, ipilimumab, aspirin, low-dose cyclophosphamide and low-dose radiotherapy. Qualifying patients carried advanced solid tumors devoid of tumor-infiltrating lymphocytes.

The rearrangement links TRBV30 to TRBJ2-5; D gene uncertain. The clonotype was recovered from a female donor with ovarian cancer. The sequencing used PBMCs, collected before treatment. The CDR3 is CAWSVTGTQYF. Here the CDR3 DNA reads TGTGCCTGGAGTGTAACCGGGACCCAGTACTTC.